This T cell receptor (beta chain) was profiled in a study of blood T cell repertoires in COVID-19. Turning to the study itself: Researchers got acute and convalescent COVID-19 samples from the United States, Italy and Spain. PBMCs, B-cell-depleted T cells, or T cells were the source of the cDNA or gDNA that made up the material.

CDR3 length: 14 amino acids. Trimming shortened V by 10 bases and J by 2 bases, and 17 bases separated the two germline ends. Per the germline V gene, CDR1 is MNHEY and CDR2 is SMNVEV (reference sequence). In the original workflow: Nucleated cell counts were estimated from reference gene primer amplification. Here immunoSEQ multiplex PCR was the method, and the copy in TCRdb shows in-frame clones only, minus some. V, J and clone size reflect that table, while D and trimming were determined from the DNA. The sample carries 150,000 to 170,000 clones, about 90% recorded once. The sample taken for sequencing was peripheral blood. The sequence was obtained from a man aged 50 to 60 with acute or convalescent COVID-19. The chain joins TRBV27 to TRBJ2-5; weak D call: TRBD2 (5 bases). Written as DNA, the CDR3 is TGTGCCACCCGGGGATGGGCTCAACAAGAGACCCAGTACTTC. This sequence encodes CATRGWAQQETQYF.